Below, one T cell receptor beta chain is given with its context. Its antigen is not known. From the 5' RACE reads, TCRdb called clonotypes with MiXCR, one entry per CDR3 protein. The data contain about 140,000 distinct CDR3 sequences, around 15% of them seen just once; the ten biggest clones take up under 30%. The data derive from a study of T-cell memory formation after mild COVID-19. General study findings and limits: CD4+ contracting clones were found mainly in CM and EM, and CD8+ ones in EMRA.

Germline assignment: CDR1 SGHNT and CDR2 YYREEE (reference sequence). Trimming took 2 bases from V and 5 from J; bases not matched to a gene: 8. The CDR3 totals 16 residues. J is TRBJ2-5 and V is TRBV5-4, with 11 bases fitting TRBD2. The sample comprised PBMCs or a T cell subset sorted from them (not recorded which). The clonotype comes from an adult woman who had mild COVID-19 (a few samples of this study predate the infection). Cell type and time point are not known. The CDR3 DNA sequence: TGTGCCAGCAGCTTCCGCGGGCTAGCGGGGGGTGAGACCCAGTACTTC. Translated: CASSFRGLAGGETQYF. The full variable domain, completed using reference TRBV5-4 and TRBJ2-5, is ETGVTQSPTHLIKTRGQQVTLRCSSQSGHNTVSWYQQALGQGPQFIFQYYREEENGRGNFPPRFSGLQFPNYSSELNVNALELDDSALYLCASSFRGLAGGETQYFGPGTRLLVL.